The 14 T cell receptor beta chains below come from one sample, sequenced in a study of T cells in Graves' hyperthyroidism and ophthalmopathy. Amplified regions were TCR beta CDR3 sequences from RNA transcripts. Researchers ran a first-round RT-PCR on the TCR CDR3 using the HTBI primer set. TCRdb reprocessed the multiplex PCR reads with MiXCR, giving one entry per CDR3 protein. The sample holds 380,000 or so distinct CDR3 sequences, about a fifth seen once. The sequenced material came from blood. These TCRs come from a woman younger than 35 with Graves' hyperthyroidism.

CDR3 in amino acids: CASSYDGAGELFF. The CDR3 DNA is TGTGCCAGCAGTTACGACGGAGCCGGGGAGCTGTTTTTT. V and J are TRBV6-5 and TRBJ2-2; no reliable D call. Trimming removed 2 bases from V and 6 bases from J, with 7 bases in between. This CDR3 contains 13 residues. Germline V gene data show CDR1 as MNHEY and CDR2 as SVGAGI.

This clonotype has ten or more counts. This chain joins TRBV29-1 and TRBJ1-1; D remains ambiguous. CDR3 length: 13 amino acids. V dropped 5 bases and J dropped 0 bases, with 10 bases sitting between them. CDR1 is SQVTM, CDR2 ANQGSEA, per germline. The CDR3 sequence: CSVSQIMNTEAFF. CDR3 coding DNA: TGCAGCGTTTCTCAGATTATGAACACTGAAGCTTTCTTT.

In this sample, this clonotype turned up many times. This sequence joins TRBV12-3 or TRBV12-4 and TRBJ2-7; 8 bases align to TRBD2. CDR3 length: 14 residues. With 4 bases clipped from V and 3 bases from J, the junction kept 5 bases outside the gene matches. The CDR3 sequence is CASSSGLGLYEQYF. The CDR3 DNA follows: TGTGCCAGCAGTTCGGGACTAGGTCTCTACGAGCAGTACTTC.

This clonotype was seen ten or more times. The chain is built from TRBV28 and TRBJ2-7; possibly TRBD1 or TRBD2 for D (5 bases each). From germline, CDR1 is MDHEN and CDR2 SYDVKM. The CDR3 is made up of 15 amino acids. The V end was cut by 8 bases, the J end by 4 bases, with 21 bases between. The CDR3 DNA is TGTGCCAGCGGGAGCACCGGGACGGCAACATACGAGCAGTACTTC. Translated, it gives CASGSTGTATYEQYF. Variable domain in full (rest from reference TRBV28 and TRBJ2-7): DVKVTQSSRYLVKRTGEKVFLECVQDMDHENMFWYRQDPGLGLRLIYFSYDVKMKEKGDIPEGYSVSREKKERFSLILESASTNQTSMYLCASGSTGTATYEQYFGPGTRLTVT.

This clonotype was detected ten times or more. The J gene is TRBJ2-3, the V gene TRBV6-1; 9 bases map to TRBD1. Trimming took 6 bases from V and 4 from J; bases not matched to a gene: 5. The CDR3 has 14 amino acids. Germline CDR1 reads MNHNS; CDR2 reads SASEGT. CDR3: CASRWGQGPDTQYF. DNA of the CDR3: TGTGCCAGCAGATGGGGACAGGGCCCAGATACGCAGTATTTT.

The genes are TRBV6-1 and TRBJ2-2; D possibly matches TRBD1 or TRBD2 (6 bases each). This CDR3 is built from 16 residues. Germline assignment: CDR1 MNHNS and CDR2 SASEGT. Deletions cut 6 bases from V and 0 bases from J, with 14 bases between. CDR3 protein: CASRRRRGANTGELFF. DNA of the CDR3: TGTGCCAGCAGACGACGGAGGGGGGCGAACACCGGGGAGCTGTTTTTT.

There are many counts of this clonotype. The CDR3 loop reads CASGRTWGRYF. The DNA for the CDR3 is TGTGCCAGCGGCCGGACTTGGGGGAGATATTTT. The chain carries TRBV28 and TRBJ1-3; possibly TRBD1 for D (5 bases). Germline assignment: CDR1 MDHEN and CDR2 SYDVKM. The germline V and J ends were trimmed by 8 bases and 15 bases, with 17 bases remaining between them. The CDR3 runs 11 residues.

The chain joins TRBV20-1 to TRBJ1-5; 7 bases align to TRBD1. Trimming removed 0 bases from V and 5 bases from J; junction bases left unmatched: 7. There are 15 residues in the CDR3. The germline V gene encodes CDR1 DFQATT and CDR2 SNEGSKA (reference sequence). The CDR3 bases are TGCAGTGCTAGAGATCGGGACAGACTGGATCAGCCCCAGCATTTT. Amino acids: CSARDRDRLDQPQHF.

This clonotype was seen many times. The CDR3 is CASSESQGAGGTEAFF. The CDR3 DNA is TGCGCCAGCAGTGAGTCGCAGGGCGCGGGTGGCACTGAAGCTTTCTTT. The gene calls are TRBV10-1 and TRBJ1-1, with a possible D match to TRBD1 (5 bases). Germline values: CDR1 WNHNN, CDR2 SYGVQD (reference sequence). This CDR3 has 16 amino acids. The germline V and J ends were trimmed by 0 bases and 4 bases, with 15 bases remaining between them.

This clonotype was counted many times. Compared with germline, one end of the junction differs, possibly owing to a read error. The chain couples TRBV5-1 to TRBJ2-2; D gene unclear. The CDR3 contains 14 residues. Germline CDR1 reads SGHRS; CDR2 reads YFSETQ. In DNA form, the CDR3 reads TGTGCCAGCAGTTTGGGCAGAAACACCGGGGAGCTGTTTTTT. It specifies CASSLGRNTGELFF.

Ten or more counts support this clonotype. The chain employs TRBV24-1 and TRBJ1-5; perhaps TRBD1 as D (5 bases). The CDR3 runs to 13 residues. V was trimmed by 2 bases and J by 7 bases, leaving 8 bases between them. Germline assignment: CDR1 KGHDR and CDR2 SFDVKD. CDR3 nucleotides: TGTGCCACCAGTGATTGGGCAGGGCAGCCCCAGCATTTT. Protein product: CATSDWAGQPQHF.

This clonotype was counted at least ten times. The chain employs TRBV7-6 and TRBJ1-5; D is unclear. Germline values: CDR1 SGHVS, CDR2 FNYEAQ. The germline V and J ends were trimmed by 0 bases and 6 bases, with 6 bases remaining between them. The CDR3 runs to 13 residues. CDR3 DNA: TGTGCCAGCAGCTTAGCGCTTAGTCAGCCCCAGCATTTT. This encodes CASSLALSQPQHF.

This clonotype was seen at least ten times. This rearrangement joins TRBV28 to TRBJ1-3, with 7 nucleotides matching TRBD1. The CDR3 is 13 residues long. With V trimmed by 5 bases and J by 10 bases, 8 bases remained unmatched. The germline CDR1 and CDR2 sequences are MDHEN and SYDVKM. The CDR3 nucleotides read TGTGCCAGCAGTCTGACAGGGTTTTGGACCATATATTTT. This codes for CASSLTGFWTIYF.

In its sample, this clonotype was seen many times. The chain joins TRBV20-1 to TRBJ1-5; no definite D call. The CDR3 runs to 13 residues. CDR1 DFQATT and CDR2 SNEGSKA come from the germline V gene (reference sequence). With 4 bases removed from V and 2 bases from J, the gap between germline ends came to 9 bases. CDR3 protein: CSATGWGNQPQHF. As DNA, the CDR3 is TGCAGTGCTACGGGGTGGGGCAATCAGCCCCAGCATTTT.